Listed below are T cell receptor beta chains from one sample, sequenced in a study of T cell repertoires in cytomegalovirus infection. These receptors' antigens are unknown. Via MiXCR, TCRdb re-called the reads, giving one row per CDR3 protein. The sample includes hundreds of thousands of distinct CDR3 sequences, 25% to 35% seen only once; the top ten take around 18%. The source material was cultured PBMCs, sampled from culture after CMV antigen stimulation. The source of these receptors is a human donor in good health (CMV status not recorded). Some clones in this sample may be carry-over from other donors' samples. The CDR3 runs from the conserved cysteine through the conserved F or W. D genes are given only for firm matches. Clone size is shown for a subset of rows, as once, few, many or a class of expanded clone.

D	V	size	J	DNA	CDR3
.	TRBV28	.	TRBJ1-3	TGTGCCAGCACTCCCGACGTGAGCTCTGGAAACACCATATATTTT	CASTPDVSSGNTIYF
TRBD1	TRBV10-3	.	TRBJ2-1	TGTGCCATCAGTGGTATGGGGACAGGGCCCGAGAGCTCCTACAATGAGCAGTTCTTC	CAISGMGTGPESSYNEQFF
.	TRBV7-9	few	TRBJ2-2	TGTGCCAGCAGCTTAGAGGGGCTGGGCACCGGGGAGCTGTTTTTT	CASSLEGLGTGELFF
.	TRBV7-3	few	TRBJ2-3	TGTGCCAGCAGCTCCGGCAAGGATACGCAGTATTTT	CASSSGKDTQYF
TRBD2	TRBV19	few	TRBJ2-1	TGTGCCAGTAGTAGCGGGAGGGTGAATGAGCAGTTCTTC	CASSSGRVNEQFF
.	TRBV20-1	.	TRBJ1-4	TGCAGTGCTTCGTGGGTCATGCGTGAAAAACTGTTTTTT	CSASWVMREKLFF
.	TRBV27	.	TRBJ1-1	TGTGCCAGCAGTTTTATCCAGGGGTACACTGAAGCTTTCTTT	CASSFIQGYTEAFF
.	TRBV6-1	.	TRBJ2-2	TGTGCCAGCAGACGGTCAGGGGCTAACACCGGGGAGCTGTTTTTT	CASRRSGANTGELFF
TRBD1	TRBV12-3/TRBV12-4	.	TRBJ1-3	TGTGCCTCGGGACAGGGGAACTCTGGAAACAACATATATTTT	CASGQGNSGNNIYF
.	TRBV20-1	.	TRBJ2-7	TGCAGTGCTAAGGTGACAGGCTACGAGCAGTACTTC	CSAKVTGYEQYF
.	TRBV28	.	TRBJ2-7	TGTGCCAGCAGACATCCGACCGGAGGCGAGCAGTACTTC	CASRHPTGGEQYF
TRBD1	TRBV28	.	TRBJ1-1	TGTGCCAGCATCAGGGGGGACTTCCCGTATCGGACTGAAGCTTTCTTT	CASIRGDFPYRTEAFF
TRBD2	TRBV5-1	.	TRBJ2-5	TGCGCCAGCAGCTCTGGTCATAGCGGGAGGGCCATGGAGACCCAGTACTTC	CASSSGHSGRAMETQYF